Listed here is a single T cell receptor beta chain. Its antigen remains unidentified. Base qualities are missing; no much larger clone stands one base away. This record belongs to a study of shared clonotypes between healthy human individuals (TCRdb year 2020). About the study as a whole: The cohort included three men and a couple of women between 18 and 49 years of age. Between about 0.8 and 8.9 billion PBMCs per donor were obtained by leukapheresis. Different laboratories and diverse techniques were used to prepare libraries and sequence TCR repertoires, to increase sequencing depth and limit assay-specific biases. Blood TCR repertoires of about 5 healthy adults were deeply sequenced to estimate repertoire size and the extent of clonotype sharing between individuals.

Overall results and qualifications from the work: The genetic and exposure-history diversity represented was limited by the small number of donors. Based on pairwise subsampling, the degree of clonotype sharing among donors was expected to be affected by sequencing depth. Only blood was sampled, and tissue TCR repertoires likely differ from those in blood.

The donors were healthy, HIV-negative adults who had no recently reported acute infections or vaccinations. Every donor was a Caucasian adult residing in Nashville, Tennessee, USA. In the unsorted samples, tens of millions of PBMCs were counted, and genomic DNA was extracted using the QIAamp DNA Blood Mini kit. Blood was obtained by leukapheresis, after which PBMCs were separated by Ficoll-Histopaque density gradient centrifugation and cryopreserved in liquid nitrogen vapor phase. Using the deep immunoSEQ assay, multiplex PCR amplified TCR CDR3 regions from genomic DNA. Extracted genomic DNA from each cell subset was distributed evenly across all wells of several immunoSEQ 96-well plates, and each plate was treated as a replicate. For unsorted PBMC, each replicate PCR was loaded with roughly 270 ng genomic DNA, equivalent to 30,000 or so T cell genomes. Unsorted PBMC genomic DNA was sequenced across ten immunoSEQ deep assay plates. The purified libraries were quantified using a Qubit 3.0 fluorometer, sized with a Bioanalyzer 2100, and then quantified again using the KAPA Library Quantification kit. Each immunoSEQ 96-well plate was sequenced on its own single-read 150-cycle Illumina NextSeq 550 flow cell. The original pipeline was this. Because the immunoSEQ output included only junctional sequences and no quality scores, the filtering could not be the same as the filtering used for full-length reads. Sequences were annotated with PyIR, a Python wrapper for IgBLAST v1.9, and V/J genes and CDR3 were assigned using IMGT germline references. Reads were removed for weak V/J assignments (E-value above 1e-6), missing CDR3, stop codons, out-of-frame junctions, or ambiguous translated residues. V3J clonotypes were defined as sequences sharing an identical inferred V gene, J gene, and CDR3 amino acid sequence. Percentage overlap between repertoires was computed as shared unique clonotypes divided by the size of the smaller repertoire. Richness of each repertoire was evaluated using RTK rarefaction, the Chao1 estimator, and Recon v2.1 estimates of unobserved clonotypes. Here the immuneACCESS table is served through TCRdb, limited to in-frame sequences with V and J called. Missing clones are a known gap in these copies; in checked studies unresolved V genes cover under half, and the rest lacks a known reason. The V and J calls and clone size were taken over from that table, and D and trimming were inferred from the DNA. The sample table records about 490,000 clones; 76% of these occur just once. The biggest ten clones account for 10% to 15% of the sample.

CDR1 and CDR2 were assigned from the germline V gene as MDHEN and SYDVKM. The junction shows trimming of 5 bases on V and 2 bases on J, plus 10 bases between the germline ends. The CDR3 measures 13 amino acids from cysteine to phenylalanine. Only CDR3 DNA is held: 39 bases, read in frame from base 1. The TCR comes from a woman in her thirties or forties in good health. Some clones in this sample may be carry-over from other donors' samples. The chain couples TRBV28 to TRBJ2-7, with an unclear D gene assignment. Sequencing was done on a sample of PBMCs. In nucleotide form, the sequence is TGTGCCAGCAGTCCTCCCGAGACCTACGAGCAGTACTTC. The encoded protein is CASSPPETYEQYF.